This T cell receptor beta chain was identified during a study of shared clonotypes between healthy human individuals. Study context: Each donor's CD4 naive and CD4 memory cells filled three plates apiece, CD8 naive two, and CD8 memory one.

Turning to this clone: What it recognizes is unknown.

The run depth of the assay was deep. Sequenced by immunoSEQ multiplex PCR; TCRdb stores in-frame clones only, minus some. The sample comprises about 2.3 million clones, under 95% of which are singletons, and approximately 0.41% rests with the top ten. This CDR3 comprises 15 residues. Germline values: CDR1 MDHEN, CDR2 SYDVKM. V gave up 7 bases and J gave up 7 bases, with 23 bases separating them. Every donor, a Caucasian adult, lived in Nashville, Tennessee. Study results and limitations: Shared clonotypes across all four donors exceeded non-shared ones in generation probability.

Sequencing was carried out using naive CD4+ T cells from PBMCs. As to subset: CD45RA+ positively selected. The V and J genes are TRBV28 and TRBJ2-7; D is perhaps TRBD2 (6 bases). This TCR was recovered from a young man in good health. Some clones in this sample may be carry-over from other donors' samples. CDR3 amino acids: CASNAISRDSGEQYF. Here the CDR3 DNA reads TGTGCCAGCAATGCCATCTCGCGGGATTCCGGAGAGCAGTACTTC.